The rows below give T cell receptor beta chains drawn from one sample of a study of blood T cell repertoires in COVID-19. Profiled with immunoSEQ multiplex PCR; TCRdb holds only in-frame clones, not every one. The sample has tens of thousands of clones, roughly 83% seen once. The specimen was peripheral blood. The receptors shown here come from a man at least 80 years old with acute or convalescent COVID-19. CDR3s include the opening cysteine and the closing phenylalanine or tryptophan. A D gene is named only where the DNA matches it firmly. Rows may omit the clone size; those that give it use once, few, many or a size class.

TGTGCCAGTAGTATAGCAGGAGGAGGGTTGGAGACCCAGTACTTC | CASSIAGGGLETQYF | TRBJ2-5 | once | TRBV19 | NA
TGTGCCAGCAGCTTTGAGGCGTTTTTCGAGGATGAGCAGTTCTTC | CASSFEAFFEDEQFF | TRBJ2-1 | NA | TRBV12-1 | NA
TGTGCCAGCAGTATAGCGGGAGGGCCCGCAGATACGCAGTATTTT | CASSIAGGPADTQYF | TRBJ2-3 | NA | TRBV28 | TRBD2
TGTGCCAGCCGCTTGGGGGGGAAGAACTATGGCTACACCTTC | CASRLGGKNYGYTF | TRBJ1-2 | NA | TRBV11-2 | NA
TGTGCCAGTAGTATAGAGGGGACAGGGGAGCGTCAGCCCCAGCATTTT | CASSIEGTGERQPQHF | TRBJ1-5 | NA | TRBV19 | TRBD1
TGTGCCAGCAGCAAACAGGGGGCTGGGAACACTGAAGCTTTCTTT | CASSKQGAGNTEAFF | TRBJ1-1 | once | TRBV5-6 | TRBD1
TGTGCCAGCAGCCAATGGCAGGTCGGCTCACCCCTCCACTTT | CASSQWQVGSPLHF | TRBJ1-6 | NA | TRBV14 | NA
TGTGCCAGCAGCCGCGGGACCGCGGGGGCCTCCTACGAGCAGTACTTC | CASSRGTAGASYEQYF | TRBJ2-7 | NA | TRBV7-9 | NA
TGTGCCAGCAGTTACCCACTAAGTTCAGGGGACAATGAGCAGTTCTTC | CASSYPLSSGDNEQFF | TRBJ2-1 | few | TRBV6-2/TRBV6-3 | NA
TGTGCCAGCAGCTATATAGGGGGCGGCAATGCTGAAGCTTTCTTT | CASSYIGGGNAEAFF | TRBJ1-1 | NA | TRBV7-2 | TRBD1
TGCGCCAGCAGCGGTTACAGGGGGAGTGGGGCCAACGTCCTGACTTTC | CASSGYRGSGANVLTF | TRBJ2-6 | NA | TRBV5-1 | TRBD1
TGTGCCAGCAGCCCCGCGGGAGTTAGGAGCAATCAGCCCCAGCATTTT | CASSPAGVRSNQPQHF | TRBJ1-5 | NA | TRBV7-2 | NA
TGTGCCAGCAGAGGAAGTTTGGAGACCGGGGAGTACTTC | CASRGSLETGEYF | TRBJ2-7 | once | TRBV28 | NA
TGCGCCAGCAGCGCGGAAATCCGCGGTGAGCAGTTCTTC | CASSAEIRGEQFF | TRBJ2-1 | NA | TRBV5-1 | NA
TGTGCCAGCAGCTTATCTTCGGGGGGCAATCAGCCCCAGCATTTT | CASSLSSGGNQPQHF | TRBJ1-5 | NA | TRBV11-3 | NA
TGCAGCGTTGGGACAGGGATGGACTATGGCTACACCTTC | CSVGTGMDYGYTF | TRBJ1-2 | NA | TRBV29-1 | TRBD1
TGTGCCAGCAGTAACCGACAGATCACCGGGGAGCTGTTTTTT | CASSNRQITGELFF | TRBJ2-2 | NA | TRBV28 | NA
TGTGCCAGCAGTGCTAGCGGGGTGGCGGATACGCAGTATTTT | CASSASGVADTQYF | TRBJ2-3 | NA | TRBV2 | TRBD2
TGTGCCAGCAGCGTAACCTCGACAGGTTGGAATGAGCAGTTCTTC | CASSVTSTGWNEQFF | TRBJ2-1 | NA | TRBV9 | NA
TGTGCCAGCAGTCGAGACAGCTCTGGGGCCAACGTCCTGACTTTC | CASSRDSSGANVLTF | TRBJ2-6 | NA | TRBV28 | NA
TGCGCCAGCAGCCAAACAGGCACCGGGGAGCTGTTTTTT | CASSQTGTGELFF | TRBJ2-2 | NA | TRBV4-3 | NA
TGTGCCAGTAGTACCATAGACAGGGGAAAGAACGAGCAGTACTTC | CASSTIDRGKNEQYF | TRBJ2-7 | NA | TRBV19 | TRBD1
TGTGCCAGCAGTCGACTGACTAGCGGGGGCCTCTCCTACAATGAGCAGTTCTTC | CASSRLTSGGLSYNEQFF | TRBJ2-1 | NA | TRBV27 | TRBD2
TGCGCCAGCAGCCAAACCCTAGGGGGCGAGCGACGTTCCACAGATACGCAGTATTTT | CASSQTLGGERRSTDTQYF | TRBJ2-3 | NA | TRBV4-1 | TRBD1
TGTGCCAGCAGCTTGGATAGTCCAACCACCTACGAGCAGTACTTC | CASSLDSPTTYEQYF | TRBJ2-7 | NA | TRBV5-5 | NA
TGTGCCAGCAGCGTAGGTTTAGGGGTGGTGGCAGATACGCAGTATTTT | CASSVGLGVVADTQYF | TRBJ2-3 | NA | TRBV9 | NA
TGTGCCAGCAGTTTGAGACAGGGGCCGAATTCACCCCTCCACTTT | CASSLRQGPNSPLHF | TRBJ1-6 | NA | TRBV28 | TRBD1
TGTGCCAGTAGTATCGGGAACAAGGTGAACACTGAAGCTTTCTTT | CASSIGNKVNTEAFF | TRBJ1-1 | NA | TRBV19 | NA
TGTGCCAGCAGCCAGGACAGATATGATGGCTACACCTTC | CASSQDRYDGYTF | TRBJ1-2 | NA | TRBV12-3/TRBV12-4 | NA
TGTGCCAGCAGCTTGGACAGGGGTGCCTACGAGCAGTACTTC | CASSLDRGAYEQYF | TRBJ2-7 | NA | TRBV5-6 | TRBD1
TGTGCCAGCAGTTCTCCGGCAGGCTACACAGATACGCAGTATTTT | CASSSPAGYTDTQYF | TRBJ2-3 | NA | TRBV28 | NA
TGTGCCAGTAGTCCGCTGTCGGGACAGAGCCTTTATAGCAATCAGCCCCAGCATTTT | CASSPLSGQSLYSNQPQHF | TRBJ1-5 | once | TRBV19 | TRBD1
TGTGCCAGTAGTATATGGGACAGGGGGCAGCCCCAGCATTTT | CASSIWDRGQPQHF | TRBJ1-5 | once | TRBV19 | TRBD1
TGTGCCAGCAGCTTAAACCAGGGACAGGGGCAACCCCTCCACTTT | CASSLNQGQGQPLHF | TRBJ1-6 | NA | TRBV7-3 | TRBD1
TGCGCCAGCAGCTTGCGAGTTATTGGGGCCAACGTCCTGACTTTC | CASSLRVIGANVLTF | TRBJ2-6 | NA | TRBV5-1 | NA
TGTGCCAGCAGCACGACACCTGGCAGCGGTAACACTGAAGCTTTCTTT | CASSTTPGSGNTEAFF | TRBJ1-1 | NA | TRBV7-8 | NA
TGTGCCAGTAGCCAGGACAGGAGCTCCTATAATTCACCCCTCCACTTT | CASSQDRSSYNSPLHF | TRBJ1-6 | NA | TRBV19 | TRBD1
TGTGCCAGCAGCTATCTGCGGACAGGACCAACTAATGAAAAACTGTTTTTT | CASSYLRTGPTNEKLFF | TRBJ1-4 | once | TRBV7-2 | TRBD1
TGTGCCACCAGTACCGGGGTAGTAGAGACCCAGTACTTC | CATSTGVVETQYF | TRBJ2-5 | NA | TRBV24-1 | NA
TGCGCCAGCAGTGTAGGAGGAGGGACCCCCTACGAGCAGTACTTC | CASSVGGGTPYEQYF | TRBJ2-7 | NA | TRBV10-2 | NA
TGCGCCAGCAGCGTATGGACAGTCCCGAGGAACACTGAAGCTTTCTTT | CASSVWTVPRNTEAFF | TRBJ1-1 | NA | TRBV5-1 | NA
TGTGCCAGCAGCCCGGGACTAGCGGGAGCCTTTTACAATGAGCAGTTCTTC | CASSPGLAGAFYNEQFF | TRBJ2-1 | few | TRBV9 | TRBD2
TGTGCCAGCAGTCATCTAAGTTCGACAGCGATTTCTAACTATGGCTACACCTTC | CASSHLSSTAISNYGYTF | TRBJ1-2 | NA | TRBV27 | NA
TGTGCCAGCAGCCCCCCCCTAGCGGGATACTACGAGCAGTACTTC | CASSPPLAGYYEQYF | TRBJ2-7 | NA | TRBV28 | TRBD2
TGCGCCAGCAGCGGGACTAGCGGGAACACCGGGGAGCTGTTTTTT | CASSGTSGNTGELFF | TRBJ2-2 | NA | TRBV5-1 | TRBD2
TGTGCCAGCAGCTTAAGGGTAGCGGGAGTAGGTAGCACAGATACGCAGTATTTT | CASSLRVAGVGSTDTQYF | TRBJ2-3 | NA | TRBV7-2 | TRBD2
TGTGCCAGCAGTGATGCCGCAGGGGGAAGGGAAAAACTGTTTTTT | CASSDAAGGREKLFF | TRBJ1-4 | NA | TRBV2 | TRBD1
TGTGCCAGCAGCAAAGAACTGGAGGACAATCAGCCCCAGCATTTT | CASSKELEDNQPQHF | TRBJ1-5 | NA | TRBV21-1 | NA
TGTGCCAGCTCACCCGACCTAGCGGCCGATACGCAGTATTTT | CASSPDLAADTQYF | TRBJ2-3 | NA | TRBV18 | TRBD2
TGTGCCACCAAGCGGACGGGAGATGGCTACACCTTC | CATKRTGDGYTF | TRBJ1-2 | NA | TRBV28 | NA
TGCGCCAGCAGCTTGCAGGGGAGCACAGATACGCAGTATTTT | CASSLQGSTDTQYF | TRBJ2-3 | once | TRBV5-1 | NA
TGTGCCAGCAGCAAACCGTGGTCCGGCAGGGGGGATCAGAACACTGAAGCTTTCTTT | CASSKPWSGRGDQNTEAFF | TRBJ1-1 | NA | TRBV21-1 | NA
TGTGCCAGCTCACCACGCGTGGGACAGGAGAATTCACCCCTCCACTTT | CASSPRVGQENSPLHF | TRBJ1-6 | once | TRBV18 | TRBD1
TGTGCCAGCAGAGCGGGGGGCGGGAGGGCCAATGAGCAGTTCTTC | CASRAGGGRANEQFF | TRBJ2-1 | once | TRBV7-2 | TRBD2
TGCGCCAGCAGCCAAGGGGATAAAGCTAGCGGGAGACGCGCGACCCAGTACTTC | CASSQGDKASGRRATQYF | TRBJ2-5 | once | TRBV4-1 | TRBD2
TGCGCCAGCAGGGTAGGGGACAGCTCTAACTATGGCTACACCTTC | CASRVGDSSNYGYTF | TRBJ1-2 | NA | TRBV5-1 | TRBD1
TGTGCCAGCAGCTTAACTGGTCTAAACTACAATGAGCAGTTCTTC | CASSLTGLNYNEQFF | TRBJ2-1 | NA | TRBV7-3 | NA